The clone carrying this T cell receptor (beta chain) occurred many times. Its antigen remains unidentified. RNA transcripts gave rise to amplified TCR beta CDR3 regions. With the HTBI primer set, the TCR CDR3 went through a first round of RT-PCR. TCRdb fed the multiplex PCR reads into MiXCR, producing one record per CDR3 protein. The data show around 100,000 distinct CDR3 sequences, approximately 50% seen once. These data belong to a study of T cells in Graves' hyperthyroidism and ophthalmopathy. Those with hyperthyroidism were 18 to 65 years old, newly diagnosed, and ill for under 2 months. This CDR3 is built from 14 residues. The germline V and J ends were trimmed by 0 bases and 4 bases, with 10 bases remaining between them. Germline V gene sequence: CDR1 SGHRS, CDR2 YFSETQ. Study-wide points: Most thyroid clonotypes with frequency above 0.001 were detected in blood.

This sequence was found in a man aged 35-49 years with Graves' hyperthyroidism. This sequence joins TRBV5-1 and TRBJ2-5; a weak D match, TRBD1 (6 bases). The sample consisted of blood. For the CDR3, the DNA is TGCGCCAGCAGCTTGGACAGGGTAGTAGAGACCCAGTACTTC. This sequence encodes CASSLDRVVETQYF.